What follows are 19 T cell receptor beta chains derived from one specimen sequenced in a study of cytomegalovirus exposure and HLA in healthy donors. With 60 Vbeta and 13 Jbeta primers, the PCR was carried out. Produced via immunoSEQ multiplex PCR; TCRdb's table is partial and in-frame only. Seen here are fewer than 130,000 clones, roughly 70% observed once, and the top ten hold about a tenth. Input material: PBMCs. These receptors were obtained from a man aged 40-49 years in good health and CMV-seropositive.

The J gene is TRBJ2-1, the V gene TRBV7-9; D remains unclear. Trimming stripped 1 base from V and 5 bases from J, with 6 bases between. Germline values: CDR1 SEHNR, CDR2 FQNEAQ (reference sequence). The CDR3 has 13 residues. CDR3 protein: CASSLGANNEQFF. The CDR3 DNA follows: TGTGCCAGCAGCTTAGGGGCCAACAATGAGCAGTTCTTC.

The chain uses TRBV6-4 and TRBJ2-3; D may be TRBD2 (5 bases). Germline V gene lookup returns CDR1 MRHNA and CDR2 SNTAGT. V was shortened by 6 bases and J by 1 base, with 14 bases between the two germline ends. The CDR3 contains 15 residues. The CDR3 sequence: CASSPSAGGTDTQYF. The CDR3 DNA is TGTGCCAGCAGCCCGAGTGCGGGTGGCACAGATACGCAGTATTTT.

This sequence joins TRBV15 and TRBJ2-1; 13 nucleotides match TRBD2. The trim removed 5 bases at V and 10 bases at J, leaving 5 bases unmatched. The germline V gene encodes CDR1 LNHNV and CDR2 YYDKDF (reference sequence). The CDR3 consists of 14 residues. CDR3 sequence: CATSGGLAGTEQFF. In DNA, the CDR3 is TGTGCCACCAGCGGGGGACTAGCGGGAACAGAGCAGTTCTTC.

The CDR3 region has the DNA TGTGCCACCATATGGCAGGGTCGAGAGACCCAGTACTTC. This codes for CATIWQGRETQYF. The gene calls are TRBV28 and TRBJ2-5; the D gene is possibly TRBD1 (5 bases). V was cut by 10 bases and J by 4 bases, with 16 bases left in between. This CDR3 region has 13 residues. Germline-derived CDR1 and CDR2 are MDHEN and SYDVKM.

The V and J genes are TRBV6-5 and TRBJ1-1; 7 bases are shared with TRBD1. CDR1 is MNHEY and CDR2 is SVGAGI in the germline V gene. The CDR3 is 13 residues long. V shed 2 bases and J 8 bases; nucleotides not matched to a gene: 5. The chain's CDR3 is CASSYTQGLEAFF. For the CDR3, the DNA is TGTGCCAGCAGTTACACACAGGGGCTGGAAGCTTTCTTT.

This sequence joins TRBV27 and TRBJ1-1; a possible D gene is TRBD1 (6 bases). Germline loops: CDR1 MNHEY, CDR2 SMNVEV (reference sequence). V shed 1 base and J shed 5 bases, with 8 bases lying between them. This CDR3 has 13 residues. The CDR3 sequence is CASSLFGQTEAFF. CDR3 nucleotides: TGTGCCAGCAGTTTATTTGGACAGACTGAAGCTTTCTTT.

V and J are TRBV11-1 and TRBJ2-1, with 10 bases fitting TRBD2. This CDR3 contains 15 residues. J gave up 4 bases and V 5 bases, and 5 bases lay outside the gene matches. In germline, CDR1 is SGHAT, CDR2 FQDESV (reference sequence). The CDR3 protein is CASSLGLAVYNEQFF. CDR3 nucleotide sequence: TGTGCCAGCAGCCTCGGACTAGCGGTTTACAATGAGCAGTTCTTC.

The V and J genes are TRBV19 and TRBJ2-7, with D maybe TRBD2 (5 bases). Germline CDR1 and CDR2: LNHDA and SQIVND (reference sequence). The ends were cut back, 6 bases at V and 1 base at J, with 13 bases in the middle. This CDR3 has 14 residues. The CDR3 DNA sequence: TGTGCCAGTAGCCGGCTTGAGGGTTCCTACGAGCAGTACTTC. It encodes CASSRLEGSYEQYF.

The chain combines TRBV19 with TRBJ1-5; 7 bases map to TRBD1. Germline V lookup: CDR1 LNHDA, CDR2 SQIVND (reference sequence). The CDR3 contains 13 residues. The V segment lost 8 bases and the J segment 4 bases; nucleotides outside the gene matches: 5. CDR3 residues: CASSQGTNQPQHF. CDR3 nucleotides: TGTGCCAGTTCACAGGGGACAAATCAGCCCCAGCATTTT. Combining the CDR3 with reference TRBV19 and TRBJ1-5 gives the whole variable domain DGGITQSPKYLFRKEGQNVTLSCEQNLNHDAMYWYRQDPGQGLRLIYYSQIVNDFQKGDIAEGYSVSREKKESFPLTVTSAQKNPTAFYLCASSQGTNQPQHFGDGTRLSIL.

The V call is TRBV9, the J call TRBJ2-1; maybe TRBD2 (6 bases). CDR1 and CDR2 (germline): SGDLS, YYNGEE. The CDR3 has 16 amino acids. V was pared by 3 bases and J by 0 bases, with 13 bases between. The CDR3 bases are TGTGCCAGCAGCGGATTTGGCGGGATCTCCTACAATGAGCAGTTCTTC. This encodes CASSGFGGISYNEQFF. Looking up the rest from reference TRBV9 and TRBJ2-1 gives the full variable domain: DSGVTQTPKHLITATGQRVTLRCSPRSGDLSVYWYQQSLDQGLQFLIQYYNGEERAKGNILERFSAQQFPDLHSELNLSSLELGDSALYFCASSGFGGISYNEQFFGPGTRLTVL.

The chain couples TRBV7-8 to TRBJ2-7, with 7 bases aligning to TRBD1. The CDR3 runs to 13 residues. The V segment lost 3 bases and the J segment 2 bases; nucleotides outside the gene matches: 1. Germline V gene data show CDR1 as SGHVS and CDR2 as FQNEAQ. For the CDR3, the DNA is TGTGCCAGCAGCTTGACAGGGACCTACGAGCAGTACTTC. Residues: CASSLTGTYEQYF. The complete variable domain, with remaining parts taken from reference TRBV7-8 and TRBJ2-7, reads GAGVSQSPRYKVAKRGQDVALRCDPISGHVSLFWYQQALGQGPEFLTYFQNEAQLDKSGLPSDRFFAERPEGSVSTLKIQRTQQEDSAVYLCASSLTGTYEQYFGPGTRLTVT.

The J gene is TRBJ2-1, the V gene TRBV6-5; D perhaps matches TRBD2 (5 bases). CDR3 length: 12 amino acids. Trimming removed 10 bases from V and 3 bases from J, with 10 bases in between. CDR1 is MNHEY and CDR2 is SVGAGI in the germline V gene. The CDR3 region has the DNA TGTGCCACCCTCGGGGTCTACAATGAGCAGTTCTTC. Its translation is CATLGVYNEQFF.

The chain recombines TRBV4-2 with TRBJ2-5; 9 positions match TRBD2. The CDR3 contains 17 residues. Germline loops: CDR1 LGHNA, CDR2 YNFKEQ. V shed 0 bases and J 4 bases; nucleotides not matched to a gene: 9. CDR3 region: CASSQDGLAGGRETQYF. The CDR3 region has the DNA TGTGCCAGCAGCCAAGATGGACTTGCGGGAGGGCGAGAGACCCAGTACTTC.

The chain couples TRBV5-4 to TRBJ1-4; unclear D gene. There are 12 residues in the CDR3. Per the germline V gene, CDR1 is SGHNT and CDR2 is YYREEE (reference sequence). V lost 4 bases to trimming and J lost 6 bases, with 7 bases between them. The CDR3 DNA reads TGTGCCAGCAGCACCCTAGATGAAAAACTGTTTTTT. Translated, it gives CASSTLDEKLFF.

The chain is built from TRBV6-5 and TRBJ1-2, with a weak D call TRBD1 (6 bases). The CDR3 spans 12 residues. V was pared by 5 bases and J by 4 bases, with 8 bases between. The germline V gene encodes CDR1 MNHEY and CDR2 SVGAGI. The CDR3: CASSTGPYGYTF. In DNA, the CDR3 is TGTGCCAGCAGTACAGGGCCCTATGGCTACACCTTC.

CDR3 amino acids: CASSLWEGDANTGELFF. CDR3 bases: TGTGCCAGCAGCTTATGGGAGGGGGACGCGAACACCGGGGAGCTGTTTTTT. The V and J genes are TRBV7-9 and TRBJ2-2; tentative D call: TRBD2 (7 bases). The V gene's germline CDR1 is SEHNR and CDR2 FQNEAQ (reference sequence). V was pared by 2 bases and J by 0 bases, with 13 bases between. There are 17 residues in the CDR3.

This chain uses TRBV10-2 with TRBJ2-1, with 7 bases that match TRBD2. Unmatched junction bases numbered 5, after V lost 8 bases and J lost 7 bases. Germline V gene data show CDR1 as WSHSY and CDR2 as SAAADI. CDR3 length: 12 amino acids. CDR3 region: CASGRAENEQFF. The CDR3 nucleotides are TGCGCCAGCGGGAGGGCTGAGAATGAGCAGTTCTTC.

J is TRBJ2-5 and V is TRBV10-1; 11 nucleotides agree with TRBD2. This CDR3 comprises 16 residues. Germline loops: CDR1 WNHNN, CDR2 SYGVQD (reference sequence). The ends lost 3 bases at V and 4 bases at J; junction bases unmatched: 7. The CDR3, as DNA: TGCGCCAGCAGTGAATTAGCGGGAGGGCCGACAGAGACCCAGTACTTC. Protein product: CASSELAGGPTETQYF.

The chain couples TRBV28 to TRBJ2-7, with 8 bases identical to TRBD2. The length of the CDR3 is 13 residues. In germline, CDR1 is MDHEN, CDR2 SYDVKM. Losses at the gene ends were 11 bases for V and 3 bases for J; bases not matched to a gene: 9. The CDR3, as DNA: TGTGCCGCCTCGGGGGGGGGCGGCTACGAGCAGTACTTC. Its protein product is CAASGGGGYEQYF.